This T cell receptor (beta chain) was recorded in a study of Ad26.COV2.S vaccination and SARS-CoV-2 variants. Overall study results and limits: Recipients given vaccine exceeded placebo recipients in spike-specific TCR breadth.

Note on this clone: Antigen specificity is unknown.

As for treatment: 15 to 20 received Ad26.COV2.S at low or high dose, single or two shots; 5 received placebo; per-sample allocation not given. Material that was analyzed had been drawn on day 63 after the first vaccine or placebo injection. An Ad26 vector expressing Wuhan-strain SARS-CoV-2 spike served as the vaccine. V trimming: 2 bases; J trimming: 1 base; junction bases outside the gene matches: 10. The CDR3 is made up of 19 amino acids. Germline lookup yields CDR1 SGDLS and CDR2 YYNGEE. Sequencing used immunoSEQ multiplex PCR; TCRdb keeps in-frame clones, though not all of them. This table holds roughly 350,000 clones, more than 75% found once.

V gene TRBV9 combines with J gene TRBJ2-2, with TRBD2 matching over 11 bases. The sequence derives from a person between 18 and 65 years old who received the Ad26.COV2.S COVID-19 vaccine or a placebo. Sample: peripheral blood, taken in a trial of Ad26.COV2.S vaccine versus placebo. The CDR3 spells CASSVRGLAGGQNTGELFF. The CDR3 nucleotides read TGTGCCAGCAGCGTCCGTGGGCTAGCGGGGGGTCAGAACACCGGGGAGCTGTTTTTT.